This T cell receptor beta chain was identified in a study of beta chain features in type 1 diabetes. Turning to the study itself: Sorted cell examination encompassed roughly 110,000,000 cells across all samples.

Expressed TCRB transcripts got sequenced, as all isolated RNA was reverse transcribed. Repertoires were generated with immunoSEQ multiplex PCR, while TCRdb's copy carries only in-frame clones and drops some. The sample comprises roughly 300,000 clones, under 8.5% of which are singletons, and under 0.5% rests with the top ten. V dropped 5 bases and J dropped 5; count of bases not matched to a gene: 9. Germline V gives CDR1 LGHNA, CDR2 YNFKEQ. This CDR3 has 16 residues. Cells sorted by CD45RO/CCR7/CD25/CD127/CD95/CD27 comprised CD4+ naive, central memory, regulatory and stem cell-like memory cells. Regarding the study as a whole: Across all four CD4+ subsets, people with type 1 diabetes showed modestly shorter TCRB CDR3s.

This clone was counted between two and nine times. Its antigen is undetermined. The source of this sequence is a woman under 30 in good health. This rearrangement joins TRBV4-2 to TRBJ2-5; the match to TRBD2 covers 12 bases. What was sequenced was central memory CD4+ T cells from blood. In DNA, the CDR3 is TGTGCCAGCAGCATCGACGGACTAGCGGGATTGGAGACCCAGTACTTC. It is translated as CASSIDGLAGLETQYF.